This TCR beta chain originates from a study of immune evolution from preneoplasia to lung adenocarcinoma (dated by TCRdb to about 2021). Broadly, across the study: HLA loss of heterozygosity was observed in roughly 6.8%, 16% and 36% of AIS, MIA and ADC lesions, respectively, and was not observed in any AAH lesions. The study combined immune gene expression, TCR sequencing and multiplex immunofluorescence to profile immune contexture across lung adenocarcinoma precursors and invasive adenocarcinoma. Resected precursor lesions (AAH, AIS, MIA) and invasive adenocarcinomas were each compared against paired morphologically normal lung tissue. The sample size depended on which specimens were available, not on a prior power calculation. The immune data were combined with whole exome sequencing and methylation data from the same cohort of nodules. The overall cohort was made up of 53 patients with pulmonary nodules who had surgical resection. A total of around 52 patients contributed TCR sequencing data. According to the study, roughly 100 samples went through TCR sequencing. Class I HLA alleles were inferred from exome data with POLYSOLVER, and allele-specific HLA loss was detected with LOHHLA. Beyond this particular receptor, the publication reports: Clonality was highest in normal lung, while later-stage lesions appeared to show lower clonality but higher T cell density and diversity. The highest top T cell clone frequencies were observed in normal lung, and a progressive decrease in top T cell clone frequencies appeared to occur from AAH through AIS, MIA and invasive adenocarcinoma. All patients were from Japan and China, so applicability to Western populations was uncertain. KRAS-mutant nodules showed the highest T cell clonality compared with EGFR-mutant or double wild-type lesions. The findings rested on association rather than direct causation, and larger cohorts with long-term follow-up and longitudinal biopsies were considered necessary.

Using the immunoSEQ hsTCRbeta Kit, TCR beta CDR3 regions were sequenced from DNA. The authors' pipeline ran thus. TCR sequencing data were analysed with the ImmunoSEQ Analyzer. T cell clonality was calculated on productive rearrangements as 1 minus Pielou's evenness. The inverse Simpson index, applied to productive templates, was used to measure T cell diversity. T cell density was expressed as TCR beta template counts normalized to usable DNA, with usable DNA estimated by amplifying and sequencing housekeeping genes. Two-sided Kruskal-Wallis tests were used to compare TCR metrics between histologic stages. TCRdb retrieved this table from immuneACCESS and kept in-frame rearrangements only. Not all clones are present; in checked studies, unresolved V genes account for under half, and no reason is known for the remainder. V, J and clone size are taken as reported in that table, and D and trimming were inferred from the DNA itself. A total of 10,000 or so clones appear in this sample, over 65% of them only once. Approximately 6.6% of the sample is taken by the ten largest.

Patients underwent resection in Japan or China between about 2014 and 2017. Two lung cancer pathologists independently confirmed the histologic diagnosis of each case on H&E slides. Macro-dissection after pathologic assessment enriched premalignant or tumor cells for nucleic acid extraction. FFPE tissue was used for DNA isolation with the AllPrep DNA/RNA FFPE Kit. A note on this clone: What this receptor recognizes is not known. Per-base qualities were not stored, and no clone one base away is much larger.

V is trimmed back by 5 bases and J by 3 bases, and the junction contains 3 bases that no gene match accounts for. The cysteine opens and the phenylalanine closes a CDR3 of 14 amino acids. Just CDR3 DNA is preserved here, 42 bases in frame from base 1. The germline V gene provides CDR1 MDHEN and CDR2 SYDVKM. The sequenced material came from FFPE lung adenocarcinoma in situ tissue. Per the publication, the cell subset or site label means: preinvasive adenocarcinoma in situ (AIS). The rearranged chain carries TRBV28 and TRBJ2-7; 11 of the junction bases match TRBD2. The sequence came from a person aged 60-79 years with lung adenocarcinoma. The nucleotides are TGTGCCAGCAGTCAAACTAGCGGGGGCTACGAGCAGTACTTC. Its amino acids are CASSQTSGGYEQYF.